This T cell receptor beta chain was identified during a study of blood T cells in healthy people across ages. A second PCR of 7 to 11 cycles used a sample-barcoded 5' primer and a J-beta primer mix. A template-switch adaptor with 12 random nucleotides tagged each cDNA molecule. MiXCR was run by TCRdb on the 5' RACE reads, yielding one entry per CDR3 protein. The sample holds roughly 1,300,000 distinct CDR3 sequences, approximately 59% seen once. This clonotype was seen a few times. Its antigen is not known. Germline CDR1 is MGHRA and CDR2 is YSYEKL. This CDR3 region has 15 residues. Notes on the study in general: Getting older went along with TCR beta diversity per million T cells dropping roughly linearly. Calculation of diversity from one million T cells yielded estimates considered to be underestimates. More naive CD4+ cells and higher diversity marked long-lived donors relative to aged donors.

This receptor was obtained from a young man in good health. Input material: blood. The gene calls are TRBV4-1 and TRBJ2-5; D is unclear. The better agreement between TRBJ2-7 and the DNA end casts doubt on the J call. In DNA, the CDR3 is TGCGCCAGCAGCCCCTTCCCGGGTTCATCCTACGAGCAGTACTTC. This sequence encodes CASSPFPGSSYEQYF.